These 16 T cell receptor beta chains were all obtained from the same sample, sequenced in a study of cytomegalovirus exposure and HLA in healthy donors. Primers included in the PCR were 60 Vbeta and 13 Jbeta primers. Using immunoSEQ multiplex PCR, the repertoire was profiled, and TCRdb retains in-frame clones only, with some absent. The table has about 140,000 clones, around 80% seen once. The sample consisted of PBMCs. The source is a man aged 40-49 years in good health and CMV-seronegative.

This chain uses TRBV5-1 with TRBJ1-4; 7 bases align to TRBD1. CDR3 length equals 15 residues. V was pared by 4 bases and J by 8 bases, with 11 bases of the junction left unmatched. From germline, CDR1 is SGHRS and CDR2 YFSETQ. This CDR3 reads CASSVQYRGGEKLFF. CDR3 in DNA: TGCGCCAGCAGCGTCCAGTACAGGGGCGGCGAAAAACTGTTTTTT.

The chain carries TRBV19 and TRBJ1-4, with 7 nucleotides matching TRBD1. Germline-derived CDR1 and CDR2 are LNHDA and SQIVND (reference sequence). The CDR3 sequence is 18 residues long. The V segment lost 6 bases and the J segment 0 bases; nucleotides outside the gene matches: 13. CDR3 coding DNA: TGTGCCAGTAGCCCACAGCAAGACAGGGTTCCAACTAATGAAAAACTGTTTTTT. Translating gives CASSPQQDRVPTNEKLFF.

The chain links TRBV7-3 to TRBJ1-1; D is unresolved. The CDR3 has 15 residues. Trimming removed 2 bases from V and 5 bases from J, with 15 bases in between. The germline CDR1 and CDR2 sequences are SGHTA and FQGTGA. The CDR3 nucleotides are TGTGCCAGCAGCTTACTAACGGGGAGAGGGACTGAAGCTTTCTTT. It encodes CASSLLTGRGTEAFF.

V is TRBV27 and J is TRBJ2-7; 8 bases match TRBD1. Germline assignment: CDR1 MNHEY and CDR2 SMNVEV (reference sequence). The CDR3 has 15 residues. The V segment lost 6 bases and the J segment 0 bases; nucleotides outside the gene matches: 7. In nucleotides, the CDR3 is TGTGCCAGCAGCCTTGGGACAGGCCTCTCCTACGAGCAGTACTTC. Its protein product is CASSLGTGLSYEQYF.

In its sample, this clone was seen once. The chain employs TRBV19 and TRBJ2-3, with 8 bases fitting TRBD1. The CDR3 is 18 amino acids. CDR1 is LNHDA and CDR2 is SQIVND in the germline V gene (reference sequence). After removal of 4 bases from V and 4 bases from J, the junction contained 16 bases not matched to a gene. DNA for the CDR3: TGTGCCAGTAGTACAACAATAGCGACAGGGGCCGGCGCAGATACGCAGTATTTT. Translated, it gives CASSTTIATGAGADTQYF.

As concerns this clone: This same CDR3 is encoded by further DNA sequences in the sample. The V gene is TRBV6-5, the J gene TRBJ2-5; 11 nucleotides agree with TRBD2. The germline V gene encodes CDR1 MNHEY and CDR2 SVGAGI. The CDR3 totals 16 residues. The V segment lost 0 bases and the J segment 2 bases; nucleotides outside the gene matches: 2. CDR3 residues: CASSYSASGGQETQYF. CDR3 coding DNA: TGTGCCAGCAGTTACTCCGCTAGCGGGGGGCAAGAGACCCAGTACTTC.

This clone was picked up a small number of times. J is TRBJ1-5 and V is TRBV6-6; D unresolved. Germline V gives CDR1 MNHNY, CDR2 SVGAGI (reference sequence). This CDR3 is built from 12 residues. The V and J ends lost 6 bases and 5 bases respectively, with 8 bases between them. In nucleotides, the CDR3 is TGTGCCAGCAGGCGAACAGATCAGCCCCAGCATTTT. Its protein is CASRRTDQPQHF.

The V call is TRBV9, the J call TRBJ1-6; weak D call: TRBD1 (5 bases). Germline V lookup: CDR1 SGDLS, CDR2 YYNGEE. V lost 4 bases to trimming and J lost 10 bases, with 15 bases between them. This CDR3 comprises 14 residues. In DNA, the CDR3 is TGTGCCAGCAGCCCCACCCAGGGTCGGTCACCCCTCCACTTT. Amino acids: CASSPTQGRSPLHF.

The gene calls are TRBV18 and TRBJ1-1; 8 bases are shared with TRBD1. The V gene end was trimmed by 3 bases and the J gene end by 1 base; junction bases not matched to a gene: 4. Germline V gene lookup returns CDR1 KGHSH and CDR2 LQKENI. The length of the CDR3 is 15 residues. The DNA for the CDR3 is TGTGCCAGCTCACCCGGGACAGGAGGGAACACTGAAGCTTTCTTT. It codes for CASSPGTGGNTEAFF.

This clone was observed a few times. The chain carries TRBV6-5 and TRBJ1-1; possible D gene TRBD1, 5 bases. Germline loops: CDR1 MNHEY, CDR2 SVGAGI. V lost 6 bases, J lost 6 bases, and 14 bases lay in between. This CDR3 has 13 residues. Here the CDR3 DNA reads TGTGCCAGCAGCAGAGGGACTACGTCTGAAGCTTTCTTT. Translation: CASSRGTTSEAFF.

This clone was counted a single time. J is TRBJ2-1 and V is TRBV29-1, with D perhaps TRBD1 (6 bases). The CDR3 length is 12 residues. The V end was cut by 1 base, the J end by 8 bases, with 9 bases between. Germline V gives CDR1 SQVTM, CDR2 ANQGSEA. CDR3 sequence reads: CSVEVRGDEQFF. CDR3 DNA: TGCAGCGTTGAAGTCAGGGGCGATGAGCAGTTCTTC.

The chain is built from TRBV5-1 and TRBJ1-3; D is unclear. The CDR3 totals 15 residues. The germline CDR1 and CDR2 sequences are SGHRS and YFSETQ. The ends were cut back, 4 bases at V and 0 bases at J, with 11 bases in the middle. The CDR3 region has the DNA TGCGCCAGCAGCCCCCCGGGTGACTCTGGAAACACCATATATTTT. This encodes CASSPPGDSGNTIYF. The full variable domain, in which reference TRBV5-1 and TRBJ1-3 provide the parts outside the CDR3, is KAGVTQTPRYLIKTRGQQVTLSCSPISGHRSVSWYQQTPGQGLQFLFEYFSETQRNKGNFPGRFSGRQFSNSRSEMNVSTLELGDSALYLCASSPPGDSGNTIYFGEGSWLTVV.

The gene calls are TRBV7-2 and TRBJ1-1, with 8 nucleotides matching TRBD1. Germline lookup yields CDR1 SGHTA and CDR2 FQGNSA. V gave up 3 bases and J gave up 0 bases; unmatched junction bases: 6. The CDR3 runs to 16 residues. CDR3 nucleotide sequence: TGTGCCAGCAGCTTCGACAGGGGAAGAATGAACACTGAAGCTTTCTTT. Its translation is CASSFDRGRMNTEAFF. Looking up the rest from reference TRBV7-2 and TRBJ1-1 gives the full variable domain: GAGVSQSPSNKVTEKGKDVELRCDPISGHTALYWYRQSLGQGLEFLIYFQGNSAPDKSGLPSDRFSAERTGGSVSTLTIQRTQQEDSAVYLCASSFDRGRMNTEAFFGQGTRLTVV.

There are a few counts of this clone. The chain links TRBV7-6 to TRBJ1-1; no definite D call. The CDR3 loop spans 13 amino acids. CDR1 is SGHVS, CDR2 FNYEAQ, per germline. Deletions cut 1 base from V and 4 bases from J, with 7 bases between. The CDR3 reads CASSLDTITEAFF. The CDR3 nucleotides are TGTGCCAGCAGCTTAGACACCATCACTGAAGCTTTCTTT.

The chain is built from TRBV5-1 and TRBJ2-3; TRBD1 matches at 11 bases. Germline V CDR1 and CDR2: SGHRS, YFSETQ. J was trimmed by 5 bases and V by 4 bases; bases with no gene match: 6. The CDR3 sequence is 15 residues long. For the CDR3, the DNA is TGCGCCAGCAGCGGCCGGACAGGGGGCGTAGATACGCAGTATTTT. Residues: CASSGRTGGVDTQYF.

The genes are TRBV25-1 and TRBJ1-6, with 8 nucleotides matching TRBD1. This CDR3 has 14 residues. After removal of 6 bases from V and 9 bases from J, the junction contained 7 bases not matched to a gene. CDR1 is MGHDK and CDR2 is SYGVNS in the germline V gene. The CDR3 here is CASRATGDSSPLHF. DNA of the CDR3: TGTGCCAGCAGGGCGACAGGGGATAGTTCACCCCTCCACTTT.